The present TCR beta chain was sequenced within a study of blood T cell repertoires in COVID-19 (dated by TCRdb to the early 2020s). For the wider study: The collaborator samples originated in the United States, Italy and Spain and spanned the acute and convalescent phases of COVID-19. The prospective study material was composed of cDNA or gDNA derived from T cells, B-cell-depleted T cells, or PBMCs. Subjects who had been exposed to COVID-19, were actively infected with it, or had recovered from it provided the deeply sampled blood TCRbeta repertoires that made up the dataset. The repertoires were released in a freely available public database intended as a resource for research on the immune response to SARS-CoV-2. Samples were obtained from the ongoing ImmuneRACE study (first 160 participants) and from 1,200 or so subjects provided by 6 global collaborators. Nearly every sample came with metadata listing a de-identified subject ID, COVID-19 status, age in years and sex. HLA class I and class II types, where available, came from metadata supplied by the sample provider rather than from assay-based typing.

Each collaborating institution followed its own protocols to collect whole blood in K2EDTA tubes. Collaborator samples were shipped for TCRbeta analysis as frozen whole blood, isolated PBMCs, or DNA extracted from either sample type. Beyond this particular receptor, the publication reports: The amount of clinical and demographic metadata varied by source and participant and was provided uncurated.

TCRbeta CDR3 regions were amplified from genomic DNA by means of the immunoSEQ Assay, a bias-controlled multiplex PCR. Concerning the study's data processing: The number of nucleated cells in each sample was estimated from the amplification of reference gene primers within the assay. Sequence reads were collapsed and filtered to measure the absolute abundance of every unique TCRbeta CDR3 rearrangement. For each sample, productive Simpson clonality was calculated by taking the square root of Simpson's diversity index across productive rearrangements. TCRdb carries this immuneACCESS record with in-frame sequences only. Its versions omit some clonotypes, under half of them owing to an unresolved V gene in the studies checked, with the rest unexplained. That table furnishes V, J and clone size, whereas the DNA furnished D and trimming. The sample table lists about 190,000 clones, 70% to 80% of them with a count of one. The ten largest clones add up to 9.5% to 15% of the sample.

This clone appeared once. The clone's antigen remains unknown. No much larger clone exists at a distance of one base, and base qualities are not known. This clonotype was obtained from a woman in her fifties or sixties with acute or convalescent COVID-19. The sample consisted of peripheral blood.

The CDR3 loop reads CSAQEDEQYF. The DNA reads as follows: TGCAGTGCTCAGGAAGACGAGCAGTACTTC. The V and J genes are TRBV20-1 and TRBJ2-7, with no confident D gene call. Trimming costs V 5 bases and J 5 bases, and their ends lie 7 bases apart. The CDR3 covers 10 residues, taking in both the cysteine and the phenylalanine. Of all the DNA, just the CDR3 is kept, 30 bases in frame from base 1. As encoded in the germline V gene (reference sequence), CDR1 is DFQATT while CDR2 is SNEGSKA.